The rows below give T cell receptor beta chains drawn from one sample of a study of blood T cells in healthy people across ages. MiXCR, run by TCRdb on the 5' RACE reads, gives a single entry per CDR3 protein. Of about 730,000 distinct CDR3 sequences in the sample, more than 40% were seen once. The sequenced sample was blood. All receptors derive from an older woman in good health. Each CDR3 is given with its conserved first and last residue. A D gene is named only where the DNA matches it firmly. Not every row has a clone size; where given, it reads once, few, many or a size class.

.,TRBJ1-5,TRBV7-9,.,CASSAQSQNQPQHF,TGTGCCAGCAGCGCACAGAGTCAAAATCAGCCCCAGCATTTT
few,TRBJ2-7,TRBV6-2/TRBV6-3,TRBD2,CASSYKLADPSSYEQYF,TGTGCCAGCAGTTACAAGCTAGCGGACCCGAGCTCCTACGAGCAGTACTTC
.,TRBJ1-4,TRBV5-1,.,CASSRDGATNEKLFF,TGCGCCAGCAGCAGGGACGGTGCAACTAATGAAAAACTGTTTTTT
many,TRBJ1-5,TRBV10-3,.,CAISQGGNQPQHF,TGTGCCATCAGCCAGGGAGGCAATCAGCCCCAGCATTTT
few,TRBJ2-7,TRBV12-3/TRBV12-4,TRBD1,CASSLAGSQGDEQYF,TGTGCCAGCAGTTTAGCAGGGTCGCAGGGGGACGAGCAGTACTTC
few,TRBJ1-2,TRBV18,.,CASSPAEMGYGYTF,TGTGCCAGCTCACCGGCGGAAATGGGATATGGCTACACCTTC
many,TRBJ2-1,TRBV25-1,TRBD1,CASSASSGTAYNEQFF,TGTGCCAGCAGTGCCTCGTCCGGGACAGCCTACAATGAGCAGTTCTTC
.,TRBJ1-6,TRBV7-2,.,CASSPIGLLNSPLHF,TGTGCCAGCAGCCCCATCGGGCTGTTAAATTCACCCCTCCACTTT
once,TRBJ2-7,TRBV11-2,.,CASSLVSLGRAHEQYF,TGTGCCAGCAGCTTAGTCAGTCTTGGGCGGGCTCACGAGCAGTACTTC
.,TRBJ2-5,TRBV20-1,TRBD2,CSASPLRGTQETQYF,TGCAGTGCGAGCCCCTTGCGGGGGACCCAAGAGACCCAGTACTTC
few,TRBJ2-1,TRBV9,.,CASIRDVNYNEQFF,TGTGCCAGCATCCGGGACGTAAACTACAATGAGCAGTTCTTC
.,TRBJ1-4,TRBV7-9,.,CASSRDTTNEKLFF,TGTGCCAGCAGCAGGGATACAACTAATGAAAAACTGTTTTTT